A single sample gave rise to the 7 T cell receptor beta chains below, sequenced in a study of identical twins. TCRdb analysed the 5' RACE reads with MiXCR anew, one entry per CDR3 protein. The sample carries hundreds of thousands of distinct CDR3 sequences, around a sixth recorded once. This sample was also put to use in a study of T cells expressing NK-cell markers.

What was sequenced was PBMCs. The receptors shown here come from a woman younger than 30 in good health.

This clonotype was picked up a small number of times. Since a much larger clone is just one base distant, this may be a read error. The chain links TRBV12-3 or TRBV12-4 to TRBJ1-1; D perhaps matches TRBD1 (6 bases). This CDR3 spans 13 amino acids. V lost 7 bases and J lost 1, with 10 bases in between. The CDR3 reads CASNLQGNTEAFF. The CDR3 DNA follows: TGTGCCAGCAACTTACAGGGGAACACTGAAGCTTTCTTT.

This clonotype was detected only a few times. The V and J genes are TRBV12-3 or TRBV12-4 and TRBJ2-3; D unresolved. V lost 11 bases and J 5 bases, leaving 11 bases between the germline ends. This CDR3 is built from 11 residues. The chain's CDR3 is CAGSIGDTQYF. In DNA, the CDR3 is TGTGCCGGTTCGATTGGAGATACGCAGTATTTT.

The chain couples TRBV3-1 to TRBJ2-3, with a possible D match to TRBD2 (5 bases). The CDR3 consists of 15 residues. Between the trimmed V and J ends, which lost 4 bases and 6 bases, there was a span of 17 bases. Germline V gene sequence: CDR1 LGHDT, CDR2 YNNKEL (reference sequence). The CDR3 is CASSLLPRTGDTQYF. CDR3 nucleotide sequence: TGTGCCAGCAGCCTCCTTCCGCGGACGGGGGATACGCAGTATTTT.

This chain uses TRBV12-3 or TRBV12-4 with TRBJ2-3, with 10 bases that match TRBD1. V trimming: 4 bases; J trimming: 4 bases; junction bases outside the gene matches: 5. This CDR3 has 15 amino acids. The CDR3 loop reads CASSWGQGNADTQYF. CDR3 DNA: TGTGCCAGCAGTTGGGGACAGGGGAACGCAGATACGCAGTATTTT.

V gene TRBV6-2 or TRBV6-3 combines with J gene TRBJ2-7, with TRBD2 as a possible D gene (6 bases). From germline, CDR1 is MNHEY and CDR2 SVGEGT. Trimming removed 6 bases from V and 5 bases from J, with 17 bases in between. This CDR3 has 14 residues. CDR3 in amino acids: CASRLSGLGNEQYF. The CDR3 nucleotides are TGTGCCAGCAGACTCAGCGGGTTGGGGAACGAGCAGTACTTC.

This clonotype was seen only once. The J gene is TRBJ2-7, the V gene TRBV6-5; D not certain. Trimming took off 2 bases at V and 0 bases at J, with 8 bases between the two ends. Germline CDR1 and CDR2: MNHEY and SVGAGI. The CDR3 runs 14 residues. The CDR3 here is CASSYQLSSYEQYF. The CDR3 nucleotides are TGTGCCAGCAGTTACCAACTCAGCTCCTACGAGCAGTACTTC.

This clonotype was detected many times. This chain connects TRBV12-3 or TRBV12-4 to TRBJ2-7, with TRBD1 matching 8 bases. V was clipped by 1 base and J by 3 bases; unmatched bases: 5. The CDR3 has 15 amino acids. The CDR3 is CASSLEGQALYEQYF. In nucleotides, the CDR3 is TGTGCCAGCAGTTTAGAGGGACAGGCCCTCTACGAGCAGTACTTC.